A selection of T cell receptor beta chains follows, all from one sample in a study of metastatic and nonmetastatic thyroid tumors. TCRdb re-processed the PCR reads through MiXCR. The sample has tens of thousands of clones, 28% seen once. What was sequenced was tumor tissue. These receptors all come from a male donor with papillary thyroid cancer or a benign thyroid nodule (not recorded which). Some clones in this sample may be carry-over from other donors' samples. CDR3s include the opening cysteine and the closing phenylalanine or tryptophan. A D gene is named only where the DNA matches it firmly. Some rows have no size entry. The others give once, few or many, or a class for an expanded clone.

abundance	d_gene	v_gene	j_gene	CDR3aa	CDR3nt
few	TRBD2	TRBV20-1	TRBJ2-3	CSARKGLALTDTQYF	TGCAGTGCTCGAAAAGGACTAGCGTTAACAGATACGCAGTATTTT
many	TRBD2	TRBV10-3	TRBJ2-3	CAISTGTSVGTDTQYF	TGTGCCATCAGTACCGGGACTAGCGTGGGGACAGATACGCAGTATTTT
few	-	TRBV28	TRBJ2-5	CASSFHPGKGEQETKYF	TGTGCCAGCAGTTTCCACCCGGGGAAGGGGGAACAAGAGACCAAGTACTTC
many	-	TRBV5-1	TRBJ2-1	CASSLVSSLYNEQFF	TGCGCCAGCAGCTTGGTTTCTAGCCTTTACAATGAGCAGTTCTTC
many	-	TRBV19	TRBJ2-7	CASSSGTDGYRAYEQYF	TGTGCCAGTAGCTCCGGGACGGACGGCTACAGGGCCTACGAGCAGTACTTC
medium-sized	-	TRBV18	TRBJ1-1	CASSPNQYTEAFF	TGTGCCAGCTCACCAAATCAGTACACTGAAGCTTTCTTT
-	-	TRBV6-4	TRBJ2-2	CASSDRYTGELFF	TGTGCCAGCAGTGACAGGTACACCGGGGAGCTGTTTTTT
-	-	TRBV20-1	TRBJ2-7	CSAERAKGSYEQYF	TGCAGTGCTGAGAGGGCCAAGGGGTCCTACGAGCAGTACTTC
medium-sized	-	TRBV5-1	TRBJ2-1	CASSLEGLGGRNEQFF	TGCGCCAGCAGCTTGGAAGGCTTAGGGGGGCGGAATGAGCAGTTCTTC
many	-	TRBV27	TRBJ1-4	CASTPTSGTNEKLFF	TGTGCCAGCACCCCTACGTCGGGGACTAATGAAAAACTGTTTTTT
-	-	TRBV4-2	TRBJ1-6	CASSQGVGGGSPLHF	TGTGCCAGCAGCCAAGGCGTAGGGGGGGGTTCACCCCTCCACTTT
-	-	TRBV18	TRBJ2-5	CASLSSAKETQYF	TGTGCCAGCTTATCTAGCGCCAAAGAGACCCAGTACTTC
-	TRBD1	TRBV10-3	TRBJ1-2	CAISESGTGNGYTF	TGTGCCATCAGTGAGTCTGGGACAGGTAATGGCTACACCTTC
few	-	TRBV2	TRBJ1-2	CASSRGAADYGYTF	TGTGCCAGCAGTCGCGGGGCGGCGGATTATGGCTACACCTTC
few	-	TRBV5-1	TRBJ2-3	CASSPRTVDTQYF	TGCGCCAGCAGCCCAAGGACAGTAGATACGCAGTATTTT
-	-	TRBV5-5	TRBJ1-1	CASSLGWQRSTEAFF	TGTGCCAGCAGCTTGGGGTGGCAGAGGAGCACTGAAGCTTTCTTT
many	TRBD1	TRBV6-1	TRBJ2-7	CASQTGDRNEQYF	TGTGCCAGCCAGACAGGGGATCGCAACGAGCAGTACTTC
-	TRBD2	TRBV7-6	TRBJ2-7	CASSPSGGAYEQYF	TGTGCCAGCAGCCCCAGCGGGGGGGCCTACGAGCAGTACTTC
few	-	TRBV6-1	TRBJ1-6	CASSLQSHNSPLHF	TGTGCCAGCAGCCTGCAGTCTCATAATTCACCCCTCCACTTT
-	TRBD2	TRBV19	TRBJ2-1	CASSRGTSGSEQFF	TGTGCCAGTAGTAGGGGGACTAGCGGGAGTGAGCAGTTCTTC
few	-	TRBV20-1	TRBJ2-7	CSAKGPEAFSYEQYF	TGCAGTGCTAAAGGACCGGAGGCCTTTTCCTACGAGCAGTACTTC
once	TRBD1	TRBV18	TRBJ2-7	CASSPSTGGTYEQYF	TGTGCCAGCTCACCATCGACAGGGGGGACCTACGAGCAGTACTTC
many	TRBD2	TRBV13	TRBJ2-1	CASSFRLAGGGYNEQFF	TGTGCCAGCAGCTTTCGACTAGCGGGAGGGGGGTACAATGAGCAGTTCTTC
many	TRBD1	TRBV5-4	TRBJ1-2	CASSSGTANYGYTF	TGTGCCAGCAGTTCCGGGACAGCGAACTATGGCTACACCTTC
few	-	TRBV6-1	TRBJ2-3	CASSELEGSTDTQYF	TGTGCCAGCAGTGAACTAGAGGGTAGCACAGATACGCAGTATTTT
-	-	TRBV14	TRBJ2-3	CASSQDFGGADTQYF	TGTGCCAGCAGCCAAGATTTTGGAGGTGCAGATACGCAGTATTTT
-	-	TRBV18	TRBJ1-3	CASSPIQSSGNTIYF	TGTGCCAGCTCACCAATCCAGAGCTCTGGAAACACCATATATTTT
-	-	TRBV27	TRBJ2-7	CASSCGGNMRNEQYF	TGTGCCAGCAGTTGTGGCGGTAATATGAGAAACGAGCAGTACTTC